This passage covers 6 T cell receptor beta chains from one sample sequenced in a study of T cell repertoires in cytomegalovirus infection. In TCRdb, the reads were re-called with MiXCR into one record per CDR3 protein. The repertoire includes more than 650,000 distinct CDR3 sequences, 35% of them detected once, and 2.5% to 3.5% sits in the top ten. What was sequenced was PBMCs. The source is a human donor in good health (CMV status not recorded). Some clones in this sample may be carry-over from other donors' samples.

The chain joins TRBV20-1 to TRBJ1-1; D remains unclear. V gave up 5 bases and J gave up 1 base, with 11 bases separating them. In germline, CDR1 is DFQATT, CDR2 SNEGSKA (reference sequence). The CDR3 consists of 13 residues. The CDR3 region is CSAPVKTNTEAFF. Here the CDR3 DNA reads TGCAGTGCTCCCGTTAAGACGAACACTGAAGCTTTCTTT.

This clonotype showed up just a few times. The rearrangement uses TRBV6-5 and TRBJ2-5, with a tentative D call TRBD2 (6 bases). The germline V and J ends were trimmed by 0 bases and 2 bases, with 16 bases remaining between them. CDR1 is MNHEY, CDR2 SVGAGI, per germline. This CDR3 spans 17 amino acids. The CDR3 nucleotides are TGTGCCAGCAGTTACTCGGGAGGAAGCGGGCATCAAGAGACCCAGTACTTC. Translation gives CASSYSGGSGHQETQYF.

With respect to this clonotype: A junction end diverges from the germline sequence, so it may reflect a read error. The CDR3 nucleotides are TGTTCCAGCAGCCCGGGGGTGGGCAGCAAACGTAACACTGAAGCTTTCTTT. Its translation: CSSSPGVGSKRNTEAFF. The chain carries TRBV5-5 and TRBJ1-1; a weak D match, TRBD1 (5 bases). CDR3 length equals 17 residues. CDR1 and CDR2 from the germline V gene are SGHKS and YYEKEE (reference sequence).

This clonotype has ten or more counts. The J gene is TRBJ1-5, the V gene TRBV6-1; tentative D call: TRBD1 (5 bases). V shed 3 bases and J shed 5 bases, with 11 bases lying between them. Germline V gives CDR1 MNHNS, CDR2 SASEGT. This CDR3 is built from 14 residues. The CDR3 DNA reads TGTGCCAGCAGTGATTGGGACGGAGATCAGCCCCAGCATTTT. Amino acid sequence: CASSDWDGDQPQHF.

This chain connects TRBV15 to TRBJ2-1, with 11 bases aligning to TRBD1. The CDR3 runs to 17 residues. Germline trimming cut 2 bases from V and 4 bases from J; bases unmatched to any gene: 7. The germline V gene encodes CDR1 LNHNV and CDR2 YYDKDF (reference sequence). CDR3 sequence: CATSRRTGGAAYNEQFF. CDR3 bases: TGTGCCACCAGCAGAAGGACAGGGGGCGCGGCATACAATGAGCAGTTCTTC.

The V gene is TRBV7-9, the J gene TRBJ2-7; 9 bases line up with TRBD1. This CDR3 has 19 residues. CDR1 SEHNR and CDR2 FQNEAQ come from the germline V gene (reference sequence). The V gene end was trimmed by 2 bases and the J gene end by 1 base; junction bases not matched to a gene: 15. CDR3 protein: CASSLYGTGCLGRSYEQYF. In DNA form, the CDR3 reads TGTGCCAGCAGCTTATACGGGACAGGGTGCCTAGGGAGATCCTACGAGCAGTACTTC. Supplemented by reference TRBV7-9 and TRBJ2-7, the full variable domain reads DTGVSQNPRHKITKRGQNVTFRCDPISEHNRLYWYRQTLGQGPEFLTYFQNEAQLEKSRLLSDRFSAERPKGSFSTLEIQRTEQGDSAMYLCASSLYGTGCLGRSYEQYFGPGTRLTVT.